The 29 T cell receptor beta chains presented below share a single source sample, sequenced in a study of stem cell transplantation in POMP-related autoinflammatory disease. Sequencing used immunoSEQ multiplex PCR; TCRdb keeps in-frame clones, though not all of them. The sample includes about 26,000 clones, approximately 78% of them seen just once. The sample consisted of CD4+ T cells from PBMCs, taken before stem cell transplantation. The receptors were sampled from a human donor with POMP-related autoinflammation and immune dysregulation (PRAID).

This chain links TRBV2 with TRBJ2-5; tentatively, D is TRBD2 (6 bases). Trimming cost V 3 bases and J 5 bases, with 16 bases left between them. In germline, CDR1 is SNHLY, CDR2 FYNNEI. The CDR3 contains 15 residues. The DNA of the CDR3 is TGTGCCAGCAGTGACGGGAGTACTCCCGGGGAGACCCAGTACTTC. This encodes CASSDGSTPGETQYF.

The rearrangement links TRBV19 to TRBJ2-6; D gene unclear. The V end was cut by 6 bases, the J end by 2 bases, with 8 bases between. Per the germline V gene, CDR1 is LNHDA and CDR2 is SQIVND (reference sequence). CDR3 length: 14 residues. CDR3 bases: TGTGCCAGTAGCGCCCCCCCTGGGGCCAACGTCCTGACTTTC. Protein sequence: CASSAPPGANVLTF.

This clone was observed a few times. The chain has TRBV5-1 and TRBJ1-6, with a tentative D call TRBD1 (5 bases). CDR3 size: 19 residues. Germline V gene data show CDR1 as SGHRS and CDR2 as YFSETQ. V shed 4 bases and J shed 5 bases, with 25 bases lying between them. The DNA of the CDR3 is TGCGCCAGCAGCCCAAGCGGACACCGAGAAAGAAGAAATAATTCACCCCTCCACTTT. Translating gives CASSPSGHRERRNNSPLHF. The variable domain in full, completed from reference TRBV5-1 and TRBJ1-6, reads KAGVTQTPRYLIKTRGQQVTLSCSPISGHRSVSWYQQTPGQGLQFLFEYFSETQRNKGNFPGRFSGRQFSNSRSEMNVSTLELGDSALYLCASSPSGHRERRNNSPLHFGNGTRLTVT.

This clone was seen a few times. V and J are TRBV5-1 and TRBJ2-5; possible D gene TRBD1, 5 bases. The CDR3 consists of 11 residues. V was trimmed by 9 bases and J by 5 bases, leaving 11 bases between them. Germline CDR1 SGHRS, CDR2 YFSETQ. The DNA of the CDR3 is TGCGCCACCAGGTGGGGCGAGACCCAGTACTTC. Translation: CATRWGETQYF.

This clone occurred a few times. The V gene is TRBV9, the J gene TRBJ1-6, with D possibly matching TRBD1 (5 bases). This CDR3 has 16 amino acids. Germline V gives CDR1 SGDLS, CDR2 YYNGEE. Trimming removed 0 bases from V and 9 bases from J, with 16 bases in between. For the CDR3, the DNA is TGTGCCAGCAGCGTAGACGGGGGTCCATTGGGTTCACCCCTCCACTTT. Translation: CASSVDGGPLGSPLHF.

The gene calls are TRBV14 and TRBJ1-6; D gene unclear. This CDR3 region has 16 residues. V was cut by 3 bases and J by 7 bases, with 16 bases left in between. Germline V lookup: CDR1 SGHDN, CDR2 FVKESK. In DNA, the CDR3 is TGTGCCAGCAGCCACCCCGGAGGGCCCGGGAATTCACCCCTCCACTTT. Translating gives CASSHPGGPGNSPLHF.

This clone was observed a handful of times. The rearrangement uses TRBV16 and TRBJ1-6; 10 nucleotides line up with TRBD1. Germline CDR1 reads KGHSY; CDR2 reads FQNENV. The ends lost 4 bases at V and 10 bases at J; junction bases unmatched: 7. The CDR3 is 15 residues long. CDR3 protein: CASSLAGTGDSPLHF. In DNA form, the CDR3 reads TGTGCCAGCAGCCTCGCCGGGACAGGGGACTCACCCCTCCACTTT. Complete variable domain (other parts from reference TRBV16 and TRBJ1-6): GEEVAQTPKHLVRGEGQKAKLYCAPIKGHSYVFWYQQVLKNEFKFLISFQNENVFDETGMPKERFSAKCLPNSPCSLEIQATKLEDSAVYFCASSLAGTGDSPLHFGNGTRLTVT.

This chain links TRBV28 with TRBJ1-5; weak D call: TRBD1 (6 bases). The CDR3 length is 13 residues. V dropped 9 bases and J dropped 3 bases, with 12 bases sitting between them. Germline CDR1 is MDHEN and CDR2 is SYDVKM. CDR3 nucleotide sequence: TGTGCCAGTCGGGACACTCTCAATCAGCCCCAGCATTTT. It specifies CASRDTLNQPQHF. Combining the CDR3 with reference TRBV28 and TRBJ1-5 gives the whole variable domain DVKVTQSSRYLVKRTGEKVFLECVQDMDHENMFWYRQDPGLGLRLIYFSYDVKMKEKGDIPEGYSVSREKKERFSLILESASTNQTSMYLCASRDTLNQPQHFGDGTRLSIL.

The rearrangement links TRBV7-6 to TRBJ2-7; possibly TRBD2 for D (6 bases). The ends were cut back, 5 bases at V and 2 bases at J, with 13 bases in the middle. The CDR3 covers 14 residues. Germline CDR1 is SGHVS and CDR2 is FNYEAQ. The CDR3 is CASSPGLPTYEQYF. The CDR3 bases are TGTGCCAGCAGCCCGGGACTTCCAACCTACGAGCAGTACTTC.

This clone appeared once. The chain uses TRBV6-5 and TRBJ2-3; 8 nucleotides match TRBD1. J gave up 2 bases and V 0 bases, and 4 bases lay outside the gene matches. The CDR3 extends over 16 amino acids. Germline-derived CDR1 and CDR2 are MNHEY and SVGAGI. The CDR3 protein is CASSYSGGQDTDTQYF. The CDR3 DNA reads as TGTGCCAGCAGTTACTCAGGGGGACAGGACACAGATACGCAGTATTTT.

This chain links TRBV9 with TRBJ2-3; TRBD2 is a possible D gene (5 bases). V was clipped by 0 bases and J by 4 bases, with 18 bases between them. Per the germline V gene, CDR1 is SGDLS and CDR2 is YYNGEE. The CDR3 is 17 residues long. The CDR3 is CASSVVGLSRLSDTQYF. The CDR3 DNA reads TGTGCCAGCAGCGTAGTTGGACTTTCCCGATTATCAGATACGCAGTATTTT.

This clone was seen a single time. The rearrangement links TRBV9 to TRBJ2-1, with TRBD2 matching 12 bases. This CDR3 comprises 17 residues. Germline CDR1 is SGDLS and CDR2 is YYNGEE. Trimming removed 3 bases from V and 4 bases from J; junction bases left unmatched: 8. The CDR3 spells CASSEGLAGIPYNEQFF. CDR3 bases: TGTGCCAGCAGCGAGGGACTAGCGGGCATACCATACAATGAGCAGTTCTTC. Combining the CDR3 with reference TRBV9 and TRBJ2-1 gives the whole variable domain DSGVTQTPKHLITATGQRVTLRCSPRSGDLSVYWYQQSLDQGLQFLIQYYNGEERAKGNILERFSAQQFPDLHSELNLSSLELGDSALYFCASSEGLAGIPYNEQFFGPGTRLTVL.

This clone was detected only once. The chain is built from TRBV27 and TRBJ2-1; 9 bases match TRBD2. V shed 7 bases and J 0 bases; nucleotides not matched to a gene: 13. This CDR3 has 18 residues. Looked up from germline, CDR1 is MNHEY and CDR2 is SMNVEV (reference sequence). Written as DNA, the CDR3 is TGTGCCAGCACTTCAGGAGGACGCGGGAGGGGCTCCTACAATGAGCAGTTCTTC. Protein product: CASTSGGRGRGSYNEQFF.

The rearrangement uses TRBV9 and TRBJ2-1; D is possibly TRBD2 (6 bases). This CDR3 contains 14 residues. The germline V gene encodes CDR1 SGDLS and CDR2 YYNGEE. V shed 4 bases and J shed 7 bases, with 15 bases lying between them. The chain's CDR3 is CASSRLGTYNEQFF. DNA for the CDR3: TGTGCCAGCAGCCGGTTGGGGACTTATAATGAGCAGTTCTTC.

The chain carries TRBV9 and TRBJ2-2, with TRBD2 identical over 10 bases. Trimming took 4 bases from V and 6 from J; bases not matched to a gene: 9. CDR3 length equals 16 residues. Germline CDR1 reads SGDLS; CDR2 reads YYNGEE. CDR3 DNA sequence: TGTGCCAGCAGCCCTAGAGGGACTAGCGAAGCCGGGGAGCTGTTTTTT. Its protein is CASSPRGTSEAGELFF.

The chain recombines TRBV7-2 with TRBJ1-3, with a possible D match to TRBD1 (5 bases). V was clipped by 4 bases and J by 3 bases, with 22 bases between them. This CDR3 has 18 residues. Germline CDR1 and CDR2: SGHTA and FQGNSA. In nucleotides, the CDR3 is TGTGCCAGCAGCTCCAAAATCAGCCGGGGGGAATATGGAAACACCATATATTTT. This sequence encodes CASSSKISRGEYGNTIYF. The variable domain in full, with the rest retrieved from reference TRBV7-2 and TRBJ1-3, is GAGVSQSPSNKVTEKGKDVELRCDPISGHTALYWYRQSLGQGLEFLIYFQGNSAPDKSGLPSDRFSAERTGGSVSTLTIQRTQQEDSAVYLCASSSKISRGEYGNTIYFGEGSWLTVV.

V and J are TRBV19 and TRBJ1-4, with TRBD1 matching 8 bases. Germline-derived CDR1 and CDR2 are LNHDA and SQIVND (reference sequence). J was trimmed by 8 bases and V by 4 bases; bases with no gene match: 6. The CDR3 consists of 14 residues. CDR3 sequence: CASSRDRGGEKLFF. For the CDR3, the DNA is TGTGCCAGTAGTAGAGACAGGGGTGGCGAAAAACTGTTTTTT.

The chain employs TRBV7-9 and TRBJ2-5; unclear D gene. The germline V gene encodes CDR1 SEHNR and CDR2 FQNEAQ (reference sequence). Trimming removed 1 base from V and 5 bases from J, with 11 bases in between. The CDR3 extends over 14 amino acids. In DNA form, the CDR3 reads TGTGCCAGCAGCTTAGTCAGAAACGCCGAGACCCAGTACTTC. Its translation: CASSLVRNAETQYF. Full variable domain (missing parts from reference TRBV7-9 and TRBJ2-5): DTGVSQNPRHKITKRGQNVTFRCDPISEHNRLYWYRQTLGQGPEFLTYFQNEAQLEKSRLLSDRFSAERPKGSFSTLEIQRTEQGDSAMYLCASSLVRNAETQYFGPGTRLLVL.

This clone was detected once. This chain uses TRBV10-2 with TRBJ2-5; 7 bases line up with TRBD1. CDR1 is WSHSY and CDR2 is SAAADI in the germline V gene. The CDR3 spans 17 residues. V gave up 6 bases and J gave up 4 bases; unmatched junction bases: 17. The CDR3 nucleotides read TGCGCCAGCAGAGCCAGGACAGGCTATTCCAAGGGAGAGACCCAGTACTTC. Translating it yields CASRARTGYSKGETQYF.

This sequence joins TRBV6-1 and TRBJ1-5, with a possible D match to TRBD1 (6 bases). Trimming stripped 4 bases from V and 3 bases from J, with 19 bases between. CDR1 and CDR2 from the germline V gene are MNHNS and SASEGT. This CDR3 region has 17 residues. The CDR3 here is CASSGGRWQGPNQPQHF. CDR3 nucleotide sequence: TGTGCCAGCAGTGGGGGTCGGTGGCAGGGGCCCAATCAGCCCCAGCATTTT.

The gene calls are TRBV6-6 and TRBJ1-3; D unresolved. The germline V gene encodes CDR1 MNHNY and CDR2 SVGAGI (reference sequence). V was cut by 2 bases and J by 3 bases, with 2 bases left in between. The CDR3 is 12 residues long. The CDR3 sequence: CASSYDGNTIYF. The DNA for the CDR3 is TGTGCCAGCAGTTACGATGGAAACACCATATATTTT.

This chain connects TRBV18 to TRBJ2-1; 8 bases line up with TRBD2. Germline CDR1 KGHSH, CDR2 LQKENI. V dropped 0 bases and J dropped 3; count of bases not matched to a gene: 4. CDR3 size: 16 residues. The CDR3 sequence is CASSPPGLAGYNEQFF. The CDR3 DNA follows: TGTGCCAGCTCACCACCTGGGCTAGCGGGCTACAATGAGCAGTTCTTC.

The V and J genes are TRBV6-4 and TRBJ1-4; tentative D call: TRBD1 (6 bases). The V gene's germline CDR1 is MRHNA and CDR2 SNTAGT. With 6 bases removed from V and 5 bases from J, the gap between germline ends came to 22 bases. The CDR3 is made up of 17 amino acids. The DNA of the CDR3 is TGTGCCAGCAGCCGACAGGTCCCACACATACCAAATGAAAAACTGTTTTTT. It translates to CASSRQVPHIPNEKLFF.

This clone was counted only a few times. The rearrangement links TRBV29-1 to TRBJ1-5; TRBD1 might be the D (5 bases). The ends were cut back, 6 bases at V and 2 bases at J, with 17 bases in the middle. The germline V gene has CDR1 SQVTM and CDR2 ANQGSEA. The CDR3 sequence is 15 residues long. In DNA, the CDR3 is TGCAGCGTGCAAATGGGGGATTCGGGCAATCAGCCCCAGCATTTT. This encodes CSVQMGDSGNQPQHF.

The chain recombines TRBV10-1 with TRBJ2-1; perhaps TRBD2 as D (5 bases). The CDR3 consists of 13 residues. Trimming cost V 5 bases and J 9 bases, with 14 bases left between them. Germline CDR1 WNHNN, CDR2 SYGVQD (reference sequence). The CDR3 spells CASSSTREAEQFF. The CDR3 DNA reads TGCGCCAGCAGTTCGACGAGGGAAGCTGAGCAGTTCTTC.

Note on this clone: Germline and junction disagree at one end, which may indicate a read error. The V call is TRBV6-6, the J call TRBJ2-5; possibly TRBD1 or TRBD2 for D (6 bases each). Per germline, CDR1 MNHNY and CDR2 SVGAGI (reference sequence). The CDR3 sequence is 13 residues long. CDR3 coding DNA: TGTGCCAGCTCGAAGGGGGGCCAAAAGACCCAGTACTTC. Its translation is CASSKGGQKTQYF.

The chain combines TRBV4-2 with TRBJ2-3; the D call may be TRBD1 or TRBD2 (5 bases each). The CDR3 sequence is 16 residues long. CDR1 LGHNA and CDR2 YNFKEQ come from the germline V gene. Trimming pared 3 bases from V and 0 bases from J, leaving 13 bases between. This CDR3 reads CASSQGPDTSTDTQYF. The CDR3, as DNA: TGTGCCAGCAGCCAGGGACCGGACACTAGCACAGATACGCAGTATTTT.

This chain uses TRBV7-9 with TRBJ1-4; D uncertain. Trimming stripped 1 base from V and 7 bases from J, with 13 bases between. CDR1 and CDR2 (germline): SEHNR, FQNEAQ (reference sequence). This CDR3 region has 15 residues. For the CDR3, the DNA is TGTGCCAGCAGCTTAGATCGGGTTATAATTGAAAAACTGTTTTTT. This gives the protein CASSLDRVIIEKLFF.

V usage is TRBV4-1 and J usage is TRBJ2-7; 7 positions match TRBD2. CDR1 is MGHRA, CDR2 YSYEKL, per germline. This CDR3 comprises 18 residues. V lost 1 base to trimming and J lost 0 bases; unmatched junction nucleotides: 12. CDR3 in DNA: TGCGCCAGCAGCCAAGCCCCCCCTAGCGGTCCGAGCTCCTACGAGCAGTACTTC. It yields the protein CASSQAPPSGPSSYEQYF.